The clone carrying this T cell receptor (beta chain) came up a few times. This sample was taken from a study of blood T cells in healthy people across ages. There are 15 residues in the CDR3. Germline lookup yields CDR1 SQVTM and CDR2 ANQGSEA. Trimming took 0 bases from V and 6 from J; bases not matched to a gene: 2. With a J-beta primer mix and a sample-barcoded 5' primer, a second PCR ran 7 to 11 cycles. TCRdb processed the 5' RACE reads anew with MiXCR; each CDR3 protein has one entry. Of some 1.4 million distinct CDR3 sequences in the sample, approximately 40% were seen once. The chain joins TRBV29-1 to TRBJ2-1; TRBD2 agrees at 13 bases. The sequencing input was blood. The sequence derives from a woman aged 18-30 years in good health. CDR3 nucleotides: TGCAGCGTTGAAGATGGACTAGCGGGAGTCAATGAGCAGTTCTTC. This translates into CSVEDGLAGVNEQFF.